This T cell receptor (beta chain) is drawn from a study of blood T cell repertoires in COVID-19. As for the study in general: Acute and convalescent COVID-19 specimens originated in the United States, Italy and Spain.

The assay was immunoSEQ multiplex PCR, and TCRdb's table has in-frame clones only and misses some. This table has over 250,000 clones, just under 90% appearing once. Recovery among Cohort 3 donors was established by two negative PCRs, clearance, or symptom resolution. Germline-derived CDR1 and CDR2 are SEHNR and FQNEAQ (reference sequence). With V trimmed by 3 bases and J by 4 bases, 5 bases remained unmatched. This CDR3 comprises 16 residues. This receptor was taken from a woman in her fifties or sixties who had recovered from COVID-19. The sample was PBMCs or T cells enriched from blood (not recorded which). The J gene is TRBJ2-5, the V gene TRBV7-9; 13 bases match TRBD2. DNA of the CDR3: TGTGCCAGCAGCTTCTCGGGACTAGCGGGATTAGAGACCCAGTACTTC. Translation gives CASSFSGLAGLETQYF.